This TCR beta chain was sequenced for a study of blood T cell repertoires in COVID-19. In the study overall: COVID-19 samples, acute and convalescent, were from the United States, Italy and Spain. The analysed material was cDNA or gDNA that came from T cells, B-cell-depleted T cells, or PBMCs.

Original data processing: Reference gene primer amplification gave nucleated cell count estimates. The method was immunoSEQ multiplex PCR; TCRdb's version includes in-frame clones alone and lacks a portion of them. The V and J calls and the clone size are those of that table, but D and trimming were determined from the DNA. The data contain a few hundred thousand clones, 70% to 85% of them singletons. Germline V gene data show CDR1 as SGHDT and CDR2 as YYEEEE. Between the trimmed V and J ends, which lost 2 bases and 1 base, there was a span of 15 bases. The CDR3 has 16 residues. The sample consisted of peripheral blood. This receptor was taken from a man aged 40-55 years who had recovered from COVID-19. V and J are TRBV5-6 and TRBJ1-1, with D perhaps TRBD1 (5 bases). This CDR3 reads CASSLRRLGQNTEAFF. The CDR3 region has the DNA TGTGCCAGCAGCTTAAGGCGGTTGGGGCAGAACACTGAAGCTTTCTTT.